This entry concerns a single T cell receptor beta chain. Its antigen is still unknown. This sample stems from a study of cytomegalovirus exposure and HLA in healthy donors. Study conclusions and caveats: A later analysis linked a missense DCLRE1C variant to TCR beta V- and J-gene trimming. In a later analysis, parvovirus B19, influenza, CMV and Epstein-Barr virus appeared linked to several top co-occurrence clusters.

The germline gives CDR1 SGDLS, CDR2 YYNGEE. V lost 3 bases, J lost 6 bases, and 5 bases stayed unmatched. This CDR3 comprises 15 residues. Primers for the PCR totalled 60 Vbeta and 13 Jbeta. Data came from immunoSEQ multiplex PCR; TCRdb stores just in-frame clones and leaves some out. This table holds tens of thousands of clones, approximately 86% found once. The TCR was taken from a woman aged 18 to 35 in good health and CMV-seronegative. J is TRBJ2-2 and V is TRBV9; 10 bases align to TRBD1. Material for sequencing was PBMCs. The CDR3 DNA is TGTGCCAGCAGCGACCGGGACAGGGGCGCCGGGGAGCTGTTTTTT. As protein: CASSDRDRGAGELFF.